This T cell receptor beta chain is drawn from a study of T cells in Graves' hyperthyroidism and ophthalmopathy. This clonotype was found a few times. What was amplified from RNA transcripts were TCR beta CDR3 regions. TCR CDR3 regions were first amplified by RT-PCR with HTBI primers. A single record per CDR3 protein comes from TCRdb applying MiXCR to the multiplex PCR reads. In the table there are about 320,000 distinct CDR3 sequences, around 16% of which are singletons. This CDR3 region has 16 residues. CDR1 is SGHNT and CDR2 is YENEEA in the germline V gene. The V end lost 2 bases, the J end lost 2 bases, and 12 bases lay between the germline ends. Hyperthyroidism in the patients, aged 18 to 65, was newly diagnosed and under 2 months in duration.

The receptor comes from a man aged 25-45 years with Graves' hyperthyroidism. The source material was blood. The V gene is TRBV11-3, the J gene TRBJ2-2; maybe TRBD2 (5 bases). CDR3 nucleotide sequence: TGTGCCAGCAGCTTATGGCGAGGGAGAAACACCGGGGAGCTGTTTTTT. This translates into CASSLWRGRNTGELFF. The full variable domain, rest sourced from reference TRBV11-3 and TRBJ2-2, is EAGVVQSPRYKIIEKKQPVAFWCNPISGHNTLYWYLQNLGQGPELLIRYENEEAVDDSQLPKDRFSAERLKGVDSTLKIQPAELGDSAVYLCASSLWRGRNTGELFFGEGSRLTVL.